This TCR beta chain derives from a study of Ad26.COV2.S vaccination and SARS-CoV-2 variants. Looking at the study overall: The trial was COV1001 and the donor's arm was Ad26.COV2.S.

In the case of this clone: As yet, its antigen is unknown.

Germline CDR1 reads KGHSH; CDR2 reads LQKENI. Trimming cost V 2 bases and J 9 bases, with 14 bases left between them. The CDR3 is made up of 14 amino acids. The study's findings and limits: Vaccine recipients surpassed placebo recipients in spike-specific TCR breadth.

Treatment: some 19 received Ad26.COV2.S at low or high dose, single or two shots; 5 received placebo; per-sample allocation not given. At day 63 after the first vaccine or placebo injection, samples were drawn. Produced via immunoSEQ multiplex PCR; TCRdb's table is partial and in-frame only. The repertoire consists of fewer than 500,000 clones, with roughly 89% occurring once and the leading ten covering about 2.5%. V and J are TRBV18 and TRBJ2-1; possibly TRBD1 for D (5 bases). Sequencing was performed on peripheral blood, taken in a trial of Ad26.COV2.S vaccine versus placebo. The TCR was taken from a person aged 18-65 years who received the Ad26.COV2.S COVID-19 vaccine or a placebo. CDR3 region: CASSPDLGRPEQFF. The DNA for the CDR3 is TGTGCCAGCTCACCAGATTTGGGGCGGCCTGAGCAGTTCTTC.